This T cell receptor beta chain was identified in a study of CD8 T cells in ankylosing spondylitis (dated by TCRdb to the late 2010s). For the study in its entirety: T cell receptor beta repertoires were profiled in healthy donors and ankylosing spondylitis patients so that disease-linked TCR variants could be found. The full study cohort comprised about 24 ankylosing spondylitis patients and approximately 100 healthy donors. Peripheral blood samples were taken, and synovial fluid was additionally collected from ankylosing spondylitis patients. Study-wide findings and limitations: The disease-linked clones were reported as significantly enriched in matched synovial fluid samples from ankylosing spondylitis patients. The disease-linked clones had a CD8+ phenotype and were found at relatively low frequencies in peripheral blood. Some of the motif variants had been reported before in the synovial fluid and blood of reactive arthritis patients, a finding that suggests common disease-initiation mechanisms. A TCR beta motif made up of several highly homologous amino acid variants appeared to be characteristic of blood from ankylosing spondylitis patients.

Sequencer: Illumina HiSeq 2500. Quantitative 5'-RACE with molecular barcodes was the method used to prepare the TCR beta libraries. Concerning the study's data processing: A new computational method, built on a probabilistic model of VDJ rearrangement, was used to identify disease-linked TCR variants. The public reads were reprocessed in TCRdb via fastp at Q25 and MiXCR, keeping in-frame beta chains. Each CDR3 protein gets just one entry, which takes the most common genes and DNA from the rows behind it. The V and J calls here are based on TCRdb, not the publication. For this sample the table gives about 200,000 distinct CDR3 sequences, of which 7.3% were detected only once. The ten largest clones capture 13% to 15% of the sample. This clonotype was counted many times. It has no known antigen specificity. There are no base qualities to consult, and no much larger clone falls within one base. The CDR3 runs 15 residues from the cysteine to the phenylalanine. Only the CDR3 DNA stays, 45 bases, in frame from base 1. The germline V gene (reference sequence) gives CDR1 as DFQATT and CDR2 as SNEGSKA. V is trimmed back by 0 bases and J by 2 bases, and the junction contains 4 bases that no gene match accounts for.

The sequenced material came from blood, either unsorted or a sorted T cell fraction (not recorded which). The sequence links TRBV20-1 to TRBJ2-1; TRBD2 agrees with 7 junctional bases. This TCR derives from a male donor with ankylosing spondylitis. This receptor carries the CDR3 CSARDLAAPYNEQFF. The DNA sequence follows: TGCAGTGCTAGAGATCTAGCGGCCCCCTACAATGAGCAGTTCTTC.